This T cell receptor (beta chain) was identified during a study of cytomegalovirus exposure and HLA in healthy donors. Overall study results and limits: No immune exposure information besides CMV serostatus was available. The study carried out a later analysis of TCR beta sequences. It associated about 15,000 of them with specific HLA alleles at a false discovery rate of 0.05.

For this clone: Its matching antigen is unknown.

Germline V lookup: CDR1 ENHRY, CDR2 SYGVKD. The CDR3 totals 14 residues. V was clipped by 3 bases and J by 6 bases, with 11 bases between them. 60 Vbeta and 13 Jbeta primers were used in PCR. Sequenced by immunoSEQ multiplex PCR; TCRdb stores in-frame clones only, minus some. The table has around 160,000 clones, over 80% seen once. The V call is TRBV10-3, the J call TRBJ2-2; D perhaps matches TRBD2 (5 bases). The TCR was taken from a human donor in good health. Specimen: PBMCs. CDR3 protein: CAISDRGSAGELFF. CDR3 DNA sequence: TGTGCCATCAGTGACCGGGGATCCGCCGGGGAGCTGTTTTTT.